This TCR beta chain was captured by sequencing in a study of cytomegalovirus exposure and HLA in healthy donors. Study background: Unique TCRs numbering some 77 million, obtained from HLA-typed donors, made up an early data release. Regarding the study as a whole: The authors enumerated around 150 TCR beta chains as linked to cytomegalovirus.

Primers included in the PCR were 60 Vbeta and 13 Jbeta primers. The repertoire was sequenced with immunoSEQ multiplex PCR; TCRdb's copy has only in-frame clones and lacks some. The sample lists fewer than 100,000 clones; approximately 76% were seen once. The CDR3 runs to 15 residues. The germline CDR1 and CDR2 sequences are SGHRS and YFSETQ. The V end lost 3 bases, the J end lost 1 base, and 12 bases lay between the germline ends. About this clone: Antigen specificity is unknown.

The receptor comes from a middle-aged man in good health and CMV-seropositive. The source material was PBMCs. The chain combines TRBV5-1 with TRBJ2-3; the D gene is possibly TRBD1 (5 bases). The CDR3 sequence: CASSSWGGRTDTQYF. The CDR3 coding sequence is TGCGCCAGCAGCTCATGGGGCGGACGCACAGATACGCAGTATTTT.